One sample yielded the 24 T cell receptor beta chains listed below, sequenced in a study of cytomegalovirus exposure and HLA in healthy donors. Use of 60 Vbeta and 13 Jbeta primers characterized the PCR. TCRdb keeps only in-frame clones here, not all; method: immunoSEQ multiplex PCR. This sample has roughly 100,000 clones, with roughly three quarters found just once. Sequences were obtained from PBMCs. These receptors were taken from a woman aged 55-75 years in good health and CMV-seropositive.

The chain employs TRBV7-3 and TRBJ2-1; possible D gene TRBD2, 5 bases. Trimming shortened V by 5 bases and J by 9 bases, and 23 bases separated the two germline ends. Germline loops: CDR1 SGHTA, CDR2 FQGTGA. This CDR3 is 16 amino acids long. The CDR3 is CASSTAGAGVMGEQFF. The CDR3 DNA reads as TGTGCCAGCAGCACTGCCGGAGCCGGGGTCATGGGTGAGCAGTTCTTC.

CDR3 DNA: TGTGCCAGCAGTTTATGGGGCCCCATTCAGTACTTC. This sequence encodes CASSLWGPIQYF. The genes are TRBV28 and TRBJ2-4, with unresolved D. V was trimmed by 0 bases and J by 9 bases, leaving 6 bases between them. The V gene's germline CDR1 is MDHEN and CDR2 SYDVKM. The CDR3 has 12 residues.

CDR3 sequence: CASSPGQSHYEQYF. DNA of the CDR3: TGTGCCAGCTCACCGGGGCAGTCCCACTACGAGCAGTACTTC. The chain links TRBV18 to TRBJ2-7; D perhaps matches TRBD1 (5 bases). Germline CDR1 KGHSH, CDR2 LQKENI. The CDR3 is 14 amino acids. The V gene lost 3 bases and the J gene lost 3 bases, with 12 bases spanning the gap. The full variable domain, completed using reference TRBV18 and TRBJ2-7, is NAGVMQNPRHLVRRRGQEARLRCSPMKGHSHVYWYRQLPEEGLKFMVYLQKENIIDESGMPKERFSAEFPKEGPSILRIQQVVRGDSAAYFCASSPGQSHYEQYFGPGTRLTVT.

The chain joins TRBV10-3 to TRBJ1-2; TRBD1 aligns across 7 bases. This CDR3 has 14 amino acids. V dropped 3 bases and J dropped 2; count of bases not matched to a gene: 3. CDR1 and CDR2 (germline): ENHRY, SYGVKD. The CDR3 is CAISERGLNYGYTF. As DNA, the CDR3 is TGTGCCATCAGTGAAAGGGGGCTGAACTATGGCTACACCTTC.

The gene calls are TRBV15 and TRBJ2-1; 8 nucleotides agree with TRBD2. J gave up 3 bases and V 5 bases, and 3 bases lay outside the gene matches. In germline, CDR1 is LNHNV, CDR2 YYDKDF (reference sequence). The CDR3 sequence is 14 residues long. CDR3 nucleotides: TGTGCCACCAGCCAGCGGGAGCGCTACAATGAGCAGTTCTTC. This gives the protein CATSQRERYNEQFF.

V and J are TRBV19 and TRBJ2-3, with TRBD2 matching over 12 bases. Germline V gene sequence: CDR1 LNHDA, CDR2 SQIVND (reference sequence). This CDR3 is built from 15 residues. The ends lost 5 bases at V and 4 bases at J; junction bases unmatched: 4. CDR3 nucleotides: TGTGCCAGTAGTGCCGGACTAGCGGGACCAGATACGCAGTATTTT. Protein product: CASSAGLAGPDTQYF.

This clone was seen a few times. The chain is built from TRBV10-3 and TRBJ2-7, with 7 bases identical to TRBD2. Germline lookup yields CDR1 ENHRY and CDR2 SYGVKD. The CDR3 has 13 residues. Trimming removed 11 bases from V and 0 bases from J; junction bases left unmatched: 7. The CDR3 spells CALRASGSYEQYF. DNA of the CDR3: TGTGCCCTAAGGGCTAGCGGCTCCTACGAGCAGTACTTC.

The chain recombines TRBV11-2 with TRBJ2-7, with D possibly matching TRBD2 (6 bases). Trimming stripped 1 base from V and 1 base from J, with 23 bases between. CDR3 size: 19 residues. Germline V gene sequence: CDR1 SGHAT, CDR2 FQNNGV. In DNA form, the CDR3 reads TGTGCCAGCAGCTTAGGGAGGGGACTCCAGATTAGGCGATCCTACGAGCAGTACTTC. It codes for CASSLGRGLQIRRSYEQYF.

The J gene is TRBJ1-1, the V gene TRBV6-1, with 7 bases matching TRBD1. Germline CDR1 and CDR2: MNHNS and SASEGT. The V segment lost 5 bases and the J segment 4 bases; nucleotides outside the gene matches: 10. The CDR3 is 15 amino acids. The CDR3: CASSTRQGAVTEAFF. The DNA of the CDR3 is TGTGCCAGCAGTACAAGACAGGGTGCTGTCACTGAAGCTTTCTTT.

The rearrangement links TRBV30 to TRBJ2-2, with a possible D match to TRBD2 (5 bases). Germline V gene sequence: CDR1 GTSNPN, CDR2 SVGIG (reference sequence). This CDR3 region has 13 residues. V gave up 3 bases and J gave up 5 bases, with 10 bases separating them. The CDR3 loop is CAWRKAGTGELFF. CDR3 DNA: TGTGCCTGGAGAAAGGCGGGTACCGGGGAGCTGTTTTTT.

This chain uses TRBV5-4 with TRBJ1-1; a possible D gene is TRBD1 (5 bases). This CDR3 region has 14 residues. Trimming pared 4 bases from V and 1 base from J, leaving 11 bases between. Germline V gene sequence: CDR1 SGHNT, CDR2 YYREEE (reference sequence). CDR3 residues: CASSPPTANTEAFF. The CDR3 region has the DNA TGTGCCAGCAGCCCCCCGACAGCGAACACTGAAGCTTTCTTT.

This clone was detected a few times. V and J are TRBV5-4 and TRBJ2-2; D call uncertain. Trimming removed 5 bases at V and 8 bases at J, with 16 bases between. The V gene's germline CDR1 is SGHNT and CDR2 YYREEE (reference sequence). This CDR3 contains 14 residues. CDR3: CASSPQLLSGELFF. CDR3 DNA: TGTGCCAGCAGTCCACAGTTATTATCGGGGGAGCTGTTTTTT.

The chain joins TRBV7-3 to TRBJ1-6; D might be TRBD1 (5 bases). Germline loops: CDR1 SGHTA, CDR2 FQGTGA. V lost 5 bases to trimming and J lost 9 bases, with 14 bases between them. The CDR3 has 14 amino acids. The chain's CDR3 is CASSLRQYVSPLHF. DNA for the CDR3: TGTGCCAGCAGCCTACGACAGTATGTTTCACCCCTCCACTTT.

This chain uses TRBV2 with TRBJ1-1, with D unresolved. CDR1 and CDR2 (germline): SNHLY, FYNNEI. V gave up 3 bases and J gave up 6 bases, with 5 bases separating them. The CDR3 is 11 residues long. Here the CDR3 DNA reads TGTGCCAGCAGTGAGAGGGCTGAAGCTTTCTTT. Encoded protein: CASSERAEAFF.

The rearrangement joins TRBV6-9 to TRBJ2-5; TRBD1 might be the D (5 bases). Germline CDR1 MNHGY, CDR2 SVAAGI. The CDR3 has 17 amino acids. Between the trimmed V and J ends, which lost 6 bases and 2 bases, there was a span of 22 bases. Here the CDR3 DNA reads TGTGCCAGCAGCTTTGGGGCCACGACAGAAGGGCAAGAGACCCAGTACTTC. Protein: CASSFGATTEGQETQYF.

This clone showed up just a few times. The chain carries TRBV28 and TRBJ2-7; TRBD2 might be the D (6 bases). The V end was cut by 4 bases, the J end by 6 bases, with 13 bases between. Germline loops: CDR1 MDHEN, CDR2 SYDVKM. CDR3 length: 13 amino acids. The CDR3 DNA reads TGTGCCAGCAGTTCGGGGAGGTGGAGCGAGCAGTACTTC. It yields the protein CASSSGRWSEQYF. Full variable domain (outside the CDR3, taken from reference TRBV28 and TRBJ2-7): DVKVTQSSRYLVKRTGEKVFLECVQDMDHENMFWYRQDPGLGLRLIYFSYDVKMKEKGDIPEGYSVSREKKERFSLILESASTNQTSMYLCASSSGRWSEQYFGPGTRLTVT.

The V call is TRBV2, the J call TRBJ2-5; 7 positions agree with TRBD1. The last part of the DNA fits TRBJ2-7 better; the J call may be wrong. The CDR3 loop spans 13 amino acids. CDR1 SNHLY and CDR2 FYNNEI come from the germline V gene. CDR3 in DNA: TGTGCCAGCAGTTCATACGGACAGGTCGAGCAGTACTTC. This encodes CASSSYGQVEQYF.

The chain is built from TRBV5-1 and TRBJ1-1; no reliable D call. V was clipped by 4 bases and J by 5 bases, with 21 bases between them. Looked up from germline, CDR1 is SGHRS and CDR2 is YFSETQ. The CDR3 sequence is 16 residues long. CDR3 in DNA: TGCGCCAGCAGCACCGGCGGGATCCCTTTGAGGACTGAAGCTTTCTTT. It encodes CASSTGGIPLRTEAFF.

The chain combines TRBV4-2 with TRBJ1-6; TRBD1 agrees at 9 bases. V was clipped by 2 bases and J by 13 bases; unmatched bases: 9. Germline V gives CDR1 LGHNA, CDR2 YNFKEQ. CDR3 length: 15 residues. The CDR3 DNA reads TGTGCCAGCAGCCAACCCCCGGGACAGGGATGGCCCCTCCACTTT. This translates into CASSQPPGQGWPLHF.

As DNA, the CDR3 is TGTGCCATCGGGCCCAACACCGGGGAGCTGTTTTTT. Translated, it gives CAIGPNTGELFF. V gene TRBV10-3 combines with J gene TRBJ2-2; no clear D. Trimming stripped 8 bases from V and 2 bases from J, with 6 bases between. The CDR3 has 12 amino acids. Germline CDR1 and CDR2: ENHRY and SYGVKD.

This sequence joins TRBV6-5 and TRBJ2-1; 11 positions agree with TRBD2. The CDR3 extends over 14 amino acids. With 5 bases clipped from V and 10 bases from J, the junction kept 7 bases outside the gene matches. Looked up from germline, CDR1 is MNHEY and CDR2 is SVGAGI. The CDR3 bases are TGTGCCAGCAGTATAGCGGGAGGGCCGGAGGAGCAGTTCTTC. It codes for CASSIAGGPEEQFF.

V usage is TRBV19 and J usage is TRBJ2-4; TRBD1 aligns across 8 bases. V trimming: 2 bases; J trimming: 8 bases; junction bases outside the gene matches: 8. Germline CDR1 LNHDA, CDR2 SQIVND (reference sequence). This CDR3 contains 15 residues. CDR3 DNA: TGTGCCAGTAGTATATTCGGACAGGGTGCGGACATTCAGTACTTC. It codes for CASSIFGQGADIQYF. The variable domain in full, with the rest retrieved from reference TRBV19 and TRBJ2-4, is DGGITQSPKYLFRKEGQNVTLSCEQNLNHDAMYWYRQDPGQGLRLIYYSQIVNDFQKGDIAEGYSVSREKKESFPLTVTSAQKNPTAFYLCASSIFGQGADIQYFGAGTRLSVL.

The CDR3 here is CASSLGDRRDGYTF. The CDR3 DNA sequence: TGTGCCAGCAGCTTAGGGGACAGGAGAGATGGCTACACCTTC. The rearrangement uses TRBV13 and TRBJ1-2; 7 bases are shared with TRBD1. Germline lookup yields CDR1 PRHDT and CDR2 FYEKMQ (reference sequence). V was clipped by 0 bases and J by 6 bases; unmatched bases: 4. This CDR3 contains 14 residues.

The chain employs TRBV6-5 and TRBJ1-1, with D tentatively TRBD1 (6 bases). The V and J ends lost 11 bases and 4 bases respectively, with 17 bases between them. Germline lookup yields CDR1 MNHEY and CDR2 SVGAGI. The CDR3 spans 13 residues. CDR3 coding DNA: TGTGCCGTATACAGGGTCCCGGCCACTGAAGCTTTCTTT. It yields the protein CAVYRVPATEAFF.